One and the same sample provided the 20 T cell receptor beta chains below, sequenced in a study of T-cell reconstitution after alpha-beta-depleted transplantation in children. As it was prepared, the TCRbeta library received unique molecular identifiers. TCRdb passed the PCR reads through MiXCR, listing each CDR3 protein once. The sample has about 540,000 distinct CDR3 sequences; roughly 27% are singletons. The sequencing here drew on PBMCs, taken before TCRalphabeta/CD19-depleted stem cell transplant. Receptors originate from a boy younger than two with Wiskott-Aldrich syndrome, due to receive a stem cell transplant.

The CDR3 nucleotides read TGCGCCAGCAGAAAATCAGCCCCCCAAGAGACCCAGTACTTC. This translates into CASRKSAPQETQYF. The chain recombines TRBV5-1 with TRBJ2-5, with D unresolved. CDR1 is SGHRS, CDR2 YFSETQ, per germline. There are 14 residues in the CDR3. V was trimmed by 5 bases and J by 1 base, leaving 12 bases between them.

V gene TRBV7-9 combines with J gene TRBJ1-4; the match to TRBD1 covers 8 bases. The CDR3 is 15 amino acids. Trimming removed 4 bases from V and 3 bases from J; junction bases left unmatched: 4. Germline values: CDR1 SEHNR, CDR2 FQNEAQ (reference sequence). Written as DNA, the CDR3 is TGTGCCAGCAGCTCCGGACAGGGTCCTAATGAAAAACTGTTTTTT. Amino acid sequence: CASSSGQGPNEKLFF.

This clonotype was detected only a few times. V gene TRBV5-1 combines with J gene TRBJ2-1, with TRBD2 matching 11 bases. V shed 4 bases and J 2 bases; nucleotides not matched to a gene: 8. Germline-derived CDR1 and CDR2 are SGHRS and YFSETQ. There are 17 residues in the CDR3. The CDR3 protein is CASSVPTSGSPYNEQFF. The CDR3 DNA sequence: TGCGCCAGCAGCGTGCCTACTAGCGGGAGCCCCTACAATGAGCAGTTCTTC.

The rearrangement uses TRBV5-5 and TRBJ2-7; 10 bases match TRBD1. This CDR3 region has 17 residues. The ends lost 1 base at V and 5 bases at J; junction bases unmatched: 12. Per the germline V gene, CDR1 is SGHKS and CDR2 is YYEKEE (reference sequence). The CDR3 protein is CASSLRFSATGGDEQYF. CDR3 coding DNA: TGTGCCAGCAGCTTGAGGTTCAGCGCGACAGGGGGCGACGAGCAGTACTTC.

The chain has TRBV29-1 and TRBJ2-1; D not resolved. The CDR3 spans 10 residues. Germline CDR1 and CDR2: SQVTM and ANQGSEA. Trimming took 7 bases from V and 7 from J, leaving 8 bases between them. Here the CDR3 reads CSGGGNEQFF. CDR3 coding DNA: TGCAGCGGTGGTGGGAATGAGCAGTTCTTC.

Only a few counts were recorded for this clonotype. The J gene is TRBJ2-7, the V gene TRBV5-1; D uncertain. CDR1 SGHRS and CDR2 YFSETQ come from the germline V gene. V lost 0 bases, J lost 5 bases, and 15 bases lay in between. The CDR3 is made up of 15 amino acids. The CDR3 coding sequence is TGCGCCAGCAGCTTGGTTCAGGTCGGTACGGACGAGCAGTACTTC. Translating gives CASSLVQVGTDEQYF.

The chain uses TRBV27 and TRBJ2-5; TRBD2 agrees at 9 bases. CDR1 is MNHEY and CDR2 is SMNVEV in the germline V gene (reference sequence). V gave up 6 bases and J gave up 2 bases; unmatched junction bases: 4. The CDR3 contains 14 residues. CDR3 DNA: TGTGCCAGCAGAATAAGCGGGAGGCAAGAGACCCAGTACTTC. Amino acids: CASRISGRQETQYF.

This clonotype was seen a handful of times. The V and J genes are TRBV27 and TRBJ1-5, with D perhaps TRBD1 (5 bases). The CDR3 is 12 residues long. Germline V CDR1 and CDR2: MNHEY, SMNVEV (reference sequence). The V end was cut by 7 bases, the J end by 4 bases, with 8 bases between. Here the CDR3 reads CASKRGNQPQHF. The CDR3 DNA reads TGTGCCAGCAAACGGGGGAATCAGCCCCAGCATTTT.

The CDR3 sequence: CASSLVLGGRPNNEQFF. The CDR3, as DNA: TGTGCCAGCAGCTTAGTCTTGGGGGGGAGGCCAAACAATGAGCAGTTCTTC. The chain has TRBV7-3 and TRBJ2-1; TRBD2 agrees at 7 bases. This CDR3 region has 17 residues. Germline V gene sequence: CDR1 SGHTA, CDR2 FQGTGA. The trim removed 2 bases at V and 5 bases at J, leaving 12 bases unmatched.

This chain links TRBV12-3 or TRBV12-4 with TRBJ2-7, with 12 bases aligning to TRBD2. This CDR3 comprises 17 residues. Trimming took 5 bases from V and 2 from J; bases not matched to a gene: 10. The CDR3 spells CASSRLAGGPVTYEQYF. CDR3 DNA: TGTGCCAGCAGTCGTCTAGCGGGAGGGCCGGTTACCTACGAGCAGTACTTC.

The CDR3 spells CASSIKGRYGYTF. The CDR3 nucleotides are TGTGCCAGCAGCATCAAAGGGCGATATGGCTACACCTTC. This chain connects TRBV14 to TRBJ1-2; D gene unclear. The CDR3 sequence is 13 residues long. Trimming shortened V by 5 bases and J by 5 bases, and 12 bases separated the two germline ends. The germline gives CDR1 SGHDN, CDR2 FVKESK. Full variable domain (outside the CDR3, taken from reference TRBV14 and TRBJ1-2): EAGVTQFPSHSVIEKGQTVTLRCDPISGHDNLYWYRRVMGKEIKFLLHFVKESKQDESGMPNNRFLAERTGGTYSTLKVQPAELEDSGVYFCASSIKGRYGYTFGSGTRLTVV.

This chain connects TRBV5-1 to TRBJ2-7; a possible D gene is TRBD2 (6 bases). Germline loops: CDR1 SGHRS, CDR2 YFSETQ. The CDR3 spans 15 residues. V lost 3 bases and J 2 bases, leaving 15 bases between the germline ends. The CDR3 nucleotides read TGCGCCAGCAGCTGGGGGGTATCCCAAACCTACGAGCAGTACTTC. This gives the protein CASSWGVSQTYEQYF.

The chain recombines TRBV20-1 with TRBJ2-3; TRBD2 is a possible D gene (5 bases). V lost 0 bases to trimming and J lost 0 bases, with 13 bases between them. CDR3 size: 16 residues. CDR1 is DFQATT and CDR2 is SNEGSKA in the germline V gene (reference sequence). The DNA for the CDR3 is TGCAGTGCTAGAGACCCCCTAGCCTGGAGCACAGATACGCAGTATTTT. This codes for CSARDPLAWSTDTQYF.

This chain links TRBV20-1 with TRBJ2-1; the D gene is possibly TRBD2 (6 bases). V was shortened by 8 bases and J by 8 bases, with 22 bases between the two germline ends. The CDR3 consists of 14 residues. Germline V gene lookup returns CDR1 DFQATT and CDR2 SNEGSKA (reference sequence). The chain's CDR3 is CSFGGDPRRDEQFF. CDR3 sequence (DNA): TGCAGTTTTGGAGGGGACCCGCGGCGTGATGAGCAGTTCTTC.

Only a few counts were recorded for this clonotype. The gene calls are TRBV20-1 and TRBJ2-3, with TRBD2 matching 10 bases. Germline V CDR1 and CDR2: DFQATT, SNEGSKA (reference sequence). The CDR3 is 15 amino acids. Trimming took 5 bases from V and 2 from J; bases not matched to a gene: 7. The CDR3 nucleotides read TGCAGTGCTCCCCGGACTAGCGGAGCCACAGATACGCAGTATTTT. Protein sequence: CSAPRTSGATDTQYF.

There are a few counts of this clonotype. This rearrangement joins TRBV2 to TRBJ1-5; TRBD1 aligns across 8 bases. Germline V gene sequence: CDR1 SNHLY, CDR2 FYNNEI. V dropped 6 bases and J dropped 1; count of bases not matched to a gene: 11. This CDR3 has 17 amino acids. CDR3 nucleotides: TGTGCCAGCAGATCAGACAGGGGAAGATGGAGCAATCAGCCCCAGCATTTT. Translation: CASRSDRGRWSNQPQHF.

The chain employs TRBV6-2 or TRBV6-3 and TRBJ2-1; 7 bases align to TRBD2. The CDR3 consists of 16 residues. Germline CDR1 reads MNHEY; CDR2 reads SVGEGT. V shed 6 bases and J 1 base; nucleotides not matched to a gene: 9. The CDR3 reads CASSPFLRESYNEQFF. In DNA, the CDR3 is TGTGCCAGCAGCCCCTTTTTGCGGGAGTCCTACAATGAGCAGTTCTTC.

The chain is built from TRBV4-1 and TRBJ1-1; weak D call: TRBD1 (5 bases). Between the trimmed V and J ends, which lost 4 bases and 6 bases, there was a span of 18 bases. The CDR3 runs 15 residues. The germline gives CDR1 MGHRA, CDR2 YSYEKL. The CDR3 region is CASSRYEGRTAEAFF. CDR3 nucleotides: TGCGCCAGCAGCCGGTACGAGGGGCGAACGGCTGAAGCTTTCTTT.

This clonotype showed up just a few times. The chain carries TRBV7-9 and TRBJ1-2; D is perhaps TRBD1 (6 bases). V lost 2 bases, J lost 6 bases, and 13 bases lay in between. This CDR3 is built from 14 residues. Germline-derived CDR1 and CDR2 are SEHNR and FQNEAQ (reference sequence). The CDR3 loop is CASSLPGQENGYTF. Written as DNA, the CDR3 is TGTGCCAGCAGCTTACCGGGACAAGAGAATGGCTACACCTTC. Full variable domain (outside the CDR3, taken from reference TRBV7-9 and TRBJ1-2): DTGVSQNPRHKITKRGQNVTFRCDPISEHNRLYWYRQTLGQGPEFLTYFQNEAQLEKSRLLSDRFSAERPKGSFSTLEIQRTEQGDSAMYLCASSLPGQENGYTFGSGTRLTVV.

V and J are TRBV12-3 or TRBV12-4 and TRBJ2-2; D is perhaps TRBD2 (6 bases). The CDR3 runs 15 residues. Trimming left V 5 bases short and J 6 bases short, with 16 bases between. The CDR3 DNA is TGTGCCAGCAGTCCGGAGACTAGTTACGCCGGGGAGCTGTTTTTT. Protein product: CASSPETSYAGELFF.